The entry below describes one T cell receptor (beta chain). Its antigen is not known. These data come from a study of beta chain features in type 1 diabetes. Study at large: The number of sorted cells examined across all samples was under 130,000,000.

One heparinised blood draw, averaging about 116 mL, came from each donor. CDR1 and CDR2 from the germline V gene are SGHTA and FQGNSA. This CDR3 spans 13 amino acids. The ends were cut back, 6 bases at V and 5 bases at J, with 13 bases in the middle. Every bit of the isolated RNA underwent reverse transcription, so sequencing read expressed TCRB transcripts. Sequenced by immunoSEQ multiplex PCR; TCRdb stores in-frame clones only, minus some. The sample consists of about 160,000 clones, almost 8% of them appearing once. Study results and caveats: TCRB CDR3s were moderately but significantly shorter in Type 1 diabetes patients in all four CD4+ subsets.

The gene calls are TRBV7-2 and TRBJ2-5; the D gene is possibly TRBD1 (6 bases). This receptor was identified in a man aged 18 to 30 with type 1 diabetes. Sequencing was carried out using central memory CD4+ T cells from blood. DNA for the CDR3: TGTGCCAGCAGTTACGGACAGACGGAGACCCAGTACTTC. Translation gives CASSYGQTETQYF.